The 19 T cell receptor beta chains listed next were all sequenced from one sample in a study of T cell repertoires in cytomegalovirus infection. TCRdb ran MiXCR on the reads and lists one entry per CDR3 protein. The sample lists just under 550,000 distinct CDR3 sequences, approximately 26% occurring once. Material: PBMCs. The receptors derive from a human donor in good health (CMV status not recorded). Some clones in this sample may be carry-over from other donors' samples.

The V call is TRBV28, the J call TRBJ2-2; 7 bases line up with TRBD1. Unmatched junction bases numbered 7, after V lost 6 bases and J lost 3 bases. The CDR3 loop spans 15 amino acids. The germline V gene has CDR1 MDHEN and CDR2 SYDVKM. The CDR3 nucleotides read TGTGCCAGCAGCCAAAGTACAGGGGACACCGGGGAGCTGTTTTTT. The encoded protein is CASSQSTGDTGELFF. Based on the CDR3 plus reference TRBV28 and TRBJ2-2, the full variable domain is DVKVTQSSRYLVKRTGEKVFLECVQDMDHENMFWYRQDPGLGLRLIYFSYDVKMKEKGDIPEGYSVSREKKERFSLILESASTNQTSMYLCASSQSTGDTGELFFGEGSRLTVL.

In its sample, this clonotype was seen a few times. V gene TRBV5-6 combines with J gene TRBJ2-7; D call uncertain. The V end was cut by 0 bases, the J end by 3 bases, with 7 bases between. CDR3 size: 13 residues. Germline CDR1 and CDR2: SGHDT and YYEEEE. This CDR3 reads CASSLGRNYEQYF. For the CDR3, the DNA is TGTGCCAGCAGCTTGGGGCGGAACTACGAGCAGTACTTC.

The chain employs TRBV2 and TRBJ1-5; 7 bases are a match to TRBD1. This CDR3 is built from 13 residues. V was clipped by 10 bases and J by 4 bases; unmatched bases: 7. CDR1 is SNHLY, CDR2 FYNNEI, per germline. CDR3 sequence reads: CATSDRENQPQHF. In DNA, the CDR3 is TGTGCCACCAGCGACAGGGAAAATCAGCCCCAGCATTTT.

The rearrangement joins TRBV7-9 to TRBJ2-3, with D possibly called TRBD1 or TRBD2 (5 bases each). CDR3 length equals 15 residues. Germline V gene sequence: CDR1 SEHNR, CDR2 FQNEAQ (reference sequence). V shed 5 bases and J shed 6 bases, with 18 bases lying between them. The DNA of the CDR3 is TGTGCCAGCAGCACGTTGGGACCTTCTCGGGATACGCAGTATTTT. Translated: CASSTLGPSRDTQYF.

The chain recombines TRBV19 with TRBJ1-4, with TRBD1 matching 9 bases. Losses at the gene ends were 6 bases for V and 7 bases for J; bases not matched to a gene: 6. The CDR3 has 14 residues. The germline gives CDR1 LNHDA, CDR2 SQIVND (reference sequence). The CDR3 DNA reads TGTGCCAGTAGAACAGGGGGCGGTGGTGAAAAACTGTTTTTT. Amino acid sequence: CASRTGGGGEKLFF. The full variable domain, rest sourced from reference TRBV19 and TRBJ1-4, is DGGITQSPKYLFRKEGQNVTLSCEQNLNHDAMYWYRQDPGQGLRLIYYSQIVNDFQKGDIAEGYSVSREKKESFPLTVTSAQKNPTAFYLCASRTGGGGEKLFFGSGTQLSVL.

In this sample, this clonotype turned up a few times. V usage is TRBV12-3 or TRBV12-4 and J usage is TRBJ2-1; D call uncertain. V lost 5 bases, J lost 7 bases, and 18 bases lay in between. The CDR3 sequence is 15 residues long. This chain's CDR3 is CASSPDGQRDNEQFF. CDR3 in DNA: TGTGCCAGCAGTCCGGACGGTCAAAGGGATAATGAGCAGTTCTTC.

This chain connects TRBV19 to TRBJ1-5, with D maybe TRBD1 (5 bases). In germline, CDR1 is LNHDA, CDR2 SQIVND (reference sequence). V lost 6 bases, J lost 1 base, and 13 bases lay in between. The CDR3 extends over 15 amino acids. The CDR3 DNA sequence: TGTGCCAGTAGGTATTGGGGCAGGAGCAATCAGCCCCAGCATTTT. It is translated as CASRYWGRSNQPQHF.

The chain joins TRBV7-2 to TRBJ2-2; possibly TRBD1 or TRBD2 for D (5 bases each). The CDR3 spans 17 residues. Germline CDR1 and CDR2: SGHTA and FQGNSA. The ends were cut back, 5 bases at V and 0 bases at J, with 16 bases in the middle. The CDR3: CASSTPRGDPNTGELFF. CDR3 coding DNA: TGTGCCAGCAGCACCCCCCGAGGGGATCCGAACACCGGGGAGCTGTTTTTT.

This clonotype was detected many times. This rearrangement joins TRBV7-2 to TRBJ2-7; TRBD2 is a possible D gene (6 bases). The CDR3 has 15 amino acids. Trimming left V 5 bases short and J 1 base short, with 15 bases between. Looked up from germline, CDR1 is SGHTA and CDR2 is FQGNSA. CDR3 sequence (DNA): TGTGCCAGCAGCCAGAGGGCGGGGAGATCCTACGAGCAGTACTTC. Encoded protein: CASSQRAGRSYEQYF. Looking up the rest from reference TRBV7-2 and TRBJ2-7 gives the full variable domain: GAGVSQSPSNKVTEKGKDVELRCDPISGHTALYWYRQSLGQGLEFLIYFQGNSAPDKSGLPSDRFSAERTGGSVSTLTIQRTQQEDSAVYLCASSQRAGRSYEQYFGPGTRLTVT.

This clonotype was detected only a few times. V and J are TRBV12-3 or TRBV12-4 and TRBJ1-6, with a tentative D call TRBD1 (5 bases). V was shortened by 10 bases and J by 14 bases, with 21 bases between the two germline ends. The CDR3 totals 13 residues. The CDR3 loop reads CATKGSGALTLHF. In DNA, the CDR3 is TGTGCCACCAAGGGAAGTGGGGCTCTTACCCTCCACTTT.

This clonotype turned up a few times. This chain connects TRBV7-9 to TRBJ1-3; TRBD1 matches 11 bases. Germline CDR1 and CDR2: SEHNR and FQNEAQ (reference sequence). This CDR3 has 17 amino acids. After removal of 6 bases from V and 3 bases from J, the junction contained 10 bases not matched to a gene. CDR3 region: CASRRTGQGVHGNTIYF. The CDR3 nucleotides are TGTGCCAGCAGACGGACGGGACAGGGGGTACATGGAAACACCATATATTTT.

V and J are TRBV6-2 or TRBV6-3 and TRBJ2-1; 11 bases fit TRBD2. Losses at the gene ends were 0 bases for V and 6 bases for J; bases not matched to a gene: 16. The CDR3 is 20 residues long. CDR1 is MNHEY, CDR2 SVGEGT, per germline. The CDR3 coding sequence is TGTGCCAGCAGTTACTCGGCCGCCGGGACTAGCGGCCCTAGGGGCAATGAGCAGTTCTTC. It translates to CASSYSAAGTSGPRGNEQFF.

This clonotype was seen more than once but under ten times. The chain is built from TRBV12-5 and TRBJ2-5, with D possibly being TRBD1 (5 bases). The V end was cut by 8 bases, the J end by 1 base, with 8 bases between. This CDR3 has 12 amino acids. CDR1 LGHNT and CDR2 FRNRAP come from the germline V gene. CDR3 DNA sequence: TGTGCTAGTCAGGGTTCCCAAGAGACCCAGTACTTC. Amino acids: CASQGSQETQYF. The full variable domain, its missing parts supplied by reference TRBV12-5 and TRBJ2-5, is DARVTQTPRHKVTEMGQEVTMRCQPILGHNTVFWYRQTMMQGLELLAYFRNRAPLDDSGMPKDRFSAEMPDATLATLKIQPSEPRDSAVYFCASQGSQETQYFGPGTRLLVL.

J is TRBJ1-1 and V is TRBV6-2 or TRBV6-3; D unclear. There are 14 residues in the CDR3. Germline-derived CDR1 and CDR2 are MNHEY and SVGEGT. Trimming took off 3 bases at V and 2 bases at J, with 10 bases between the two ends. CDR3 DNA sequence: TGTGCCAGCAGTTATGGGCAGATTAACACTGAAGCTTTCTTT. Translated, it gives CASSYGQINTEAFF.

This clonotype has at least ten counts. A read error may account for a junction end that differs from germline. V and J are TRBV7-2 and TRBJ2-1; 11 bases line up with TRBD2. CDR1 is SGHTA, CDR2 FQGNSA, per germline. The CDR3 is 15 amino acids. CDR3 sequence (DNA): TGTGCCAGCAGTTTAGTAGCGGGAGGGTACAATGAGCAGTTCTTC. As protein: CASSLVAGGYNEQFF.

In its sample, this clonotype was seen many times. The V gene is TRBV6-5, the J gene TRBJ2-1, with D maybe TRBD1 (6 bases). Per germline, CDR1 MNHEY and CDR2 SVGAGI. The CDR3 extends over 16 amino acids. V shed 0 bases and J shed 6 bases, with 15 bases lying between them. This chain's CDR3 is CASSYSDRKIINEQFF. DNA of the CDR3: TGTGCCAGCAGTTACTCTGACAGGAAGATCATCAATGAGCAGTTCTTC.

J is TRBJ2-3 and V is TRBV20-1, with D possibly being TRBD2 (6 bases). CDR1 and CDR2 from the germline V gene are DFQATT and SNEGSKA (reference sequence). This CDR3 region has 13 residues. V gave up 6 bases and J gave up 4 bases, with 14 bases separating them. The CDR3 bases are TGCAGTGCCCCGACTAGGAATGCAGATACGCAGTATTTT. Residues: CSAPTRNADTQYF.

At least ten counts were recorded for this clonotype. This sequence joins TRBV12-3 or TRBV12-4 and TRBJ1-4; tentatively, D is TRBD1 (5 bases). CDR3 length: 14 amino acids. V was pared by 5 bases and J by 3 bases, with 10 bases between. Written as DNA, the CDR3 is TGTGCCAGCAGTCTTGGGACCCCTAATGAAAAACTGTTTTTT. Its protein is CASSLGTPNEKLFF.

This clonotype appeared many times. The rearrangement joins TRBV7-8 to TRBJ2-7, with 7 bases aligning to TRBD2. V lost 3 bases, J lost 2 bases, and 7 bases stayed unmatched. Germline-derived CDR1 and CDR2 are SGHVS and FQNEAQ. This CDR3 has 15 amino acids. CDR3 nucleotide sequence: TGTGCCAGCAGCTTGGTCCAGCGGGGCACCTACGAGCAGTACTTC. Its protein product is CASSLVQRGTYEQYF.